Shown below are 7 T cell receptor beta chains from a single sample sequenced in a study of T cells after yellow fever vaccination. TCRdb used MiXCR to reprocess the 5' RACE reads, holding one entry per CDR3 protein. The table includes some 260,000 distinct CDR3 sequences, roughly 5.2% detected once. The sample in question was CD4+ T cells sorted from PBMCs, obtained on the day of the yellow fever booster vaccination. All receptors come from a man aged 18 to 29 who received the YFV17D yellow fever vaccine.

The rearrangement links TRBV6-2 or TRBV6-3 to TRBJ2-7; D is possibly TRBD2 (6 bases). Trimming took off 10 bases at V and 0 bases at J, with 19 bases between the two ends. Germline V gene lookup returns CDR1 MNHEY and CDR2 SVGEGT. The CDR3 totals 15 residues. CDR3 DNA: TGTGCCACCAGGAGGGGACCATCGAGCTCCTACGAGCAGTACGTC. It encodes CATRRGPSSSYEQYV.

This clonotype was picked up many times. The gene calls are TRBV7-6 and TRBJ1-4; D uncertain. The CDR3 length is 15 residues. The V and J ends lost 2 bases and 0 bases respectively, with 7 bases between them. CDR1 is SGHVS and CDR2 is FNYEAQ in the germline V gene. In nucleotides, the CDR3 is TGTGCCAGCAGCTTAAGACCGGCAACTAATGAAAAACTGTTTTTT. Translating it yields CASSLRPATNEKLFF.

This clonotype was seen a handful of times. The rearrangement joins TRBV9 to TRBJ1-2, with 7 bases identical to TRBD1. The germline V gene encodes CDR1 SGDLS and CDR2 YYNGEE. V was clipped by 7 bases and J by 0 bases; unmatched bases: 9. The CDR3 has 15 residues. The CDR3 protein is CASSPQGTANYGYTF. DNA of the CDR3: TGTGCCAGCTCCCCACAGGGGACAGCTAACTATGGCTACACCTTC.

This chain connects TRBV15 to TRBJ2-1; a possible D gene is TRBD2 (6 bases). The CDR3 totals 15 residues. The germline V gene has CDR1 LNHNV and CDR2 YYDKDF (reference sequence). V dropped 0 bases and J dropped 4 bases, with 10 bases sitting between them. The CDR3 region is CATSRDPGGYNEQFF. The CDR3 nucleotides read TGTGCCACCAGCAGAGATCCCGGAGGGTACAATGAGCAGTTCTTC.

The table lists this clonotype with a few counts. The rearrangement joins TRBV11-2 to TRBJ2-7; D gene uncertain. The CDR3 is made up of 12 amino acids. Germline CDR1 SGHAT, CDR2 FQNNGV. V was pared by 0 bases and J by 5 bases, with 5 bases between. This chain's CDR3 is CASSLDMNEQYF. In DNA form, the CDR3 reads TGTGCCAGCAGCTTAGATATGAACGAGCAGTACTTC.

In nucleotides, the CDR3 is TGCAGTGCTAGTTCCCTAGCTATAGCGGATACGCAGTATTTT. Amino acids: CSASSLAIADTQYF. The chain recombines TRBV20-1 with TRBJ2-3, with a weak D call TRBD2 (5 bases). V shed 3 bases and J shed 6 bases, with 16 bases lying between them. The CDR3 is 14 amino acids. The germline gives CDR1 DFQATT, CDR2 SNEGSKA (reference sequence).

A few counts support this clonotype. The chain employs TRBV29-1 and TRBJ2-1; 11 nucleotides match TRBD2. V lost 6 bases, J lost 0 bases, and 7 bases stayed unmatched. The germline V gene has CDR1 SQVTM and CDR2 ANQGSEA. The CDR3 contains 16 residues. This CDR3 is CSVRLAGPSSYNEQFF. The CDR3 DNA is TGCAGCGTCCGACTAGCGGGGCCTAGCTCCTACAATGAGCAGTTCTTC.